Listed below are T cell receptor beta chains from one sample, sequenced in a study of CD8 T cells in ankylosing spondylitis. TCRdb analysed the 5' RACE reads with MiXCR anew, one entry per CDR3 protein. Of around 250,000 distinct CDR3 sequences in the sample, approximately 20% were seen once. Sequencing was performed on blood, either unsorted or a sorted T cell fraction (not recorded which). Source of these receptors: a male donor with ankylosing spondylitis or in good health (not recorded which). Both conserved end residues are trimmed from each CDR3. Some rows have no size entry. The others give once, few or many, or a class for an expanded clone.

V gene: TRBV29-1; clone size: -; CDR3 protein: SALGWGNTEAF
V gene: TRBV29-1; clone size: -; CDR3 protein: SVGPGDFQETQY
V gene: TRBV6-1; clone size: -; CDR3 protein: ASSDGQGGHNEQF
V gene: TRBV12-3/TRBV12-4; clone size: many; CDR3 protein: ASTPPGTGFYEQY
V gene: TRBV7-3; clone size: -; CDR3 protein: ASSLSSGRPSSYNEQF
V gene: TRBV29-1; clone size: few; CDR3 protein: SGHFEADTQY
V gene: TRBV4-1; clone size: -; CDR3 protein: ASSQEVRSPYEQY
V gene: TRBV3-1; clone size: -; CDR3 protein: ASSLGFKTDTQY
V gene: TRBV13; clone size: -; CDR3 protein: ASSRTSGRIQETQY
V gene: TRBV14; clone size: -; CDR3 protein: ASSQVLGSPTYEQY
V gene: TRBV12-3/TRBV12-4; clone size: many; CDR3 protein: ASSTGTSGRETQY
V gene: TRBV4-1; clone size: few; CDR3 protein: ASSHPVGEIMNTEAF
V gene: TRBV11-2; clone size: many; CDR3 protein: ASSPDLDRQF
V gene: TRBV6-1; clone size: -; CDR3 protein: ASSDTGTGYQETQY
V gene: TRBV7-2; clone size: few; CDR3 protein: ASSPAGTREQF
V gene: TRBV2; clone size: many; CDR3 protein: ASSGTSGTDTQY
V gene: TRBV6-2/TRBV6-3; clone size: many; CDR3 protein: ASSETLGETQY
V gene: TRBV5-1; clone size: few; CDR3 protein: ASSLTDFPEQY
V gene: TRBV7-9; clone size: -; CDR3 protein: ASSTALDRENYEQY
V gene: TRBV7-2; clone size: many; CDR3 protein: ASSLGLAGGPYEQY
V gene: TRBV29-1; clone size: many; CDR3 protein: SVNQGYEQY
V gene: TRBV10-2; clone size: few; CDR3 protein: ASETWGSYEQY
V gene: TRBV27; clone size: many; CDR3 protein: ASSTPTGGGENEQF
V gene: TRBV29-1; clone size: -; CDR3 protein: SVEIVSLRSGETQY
V gene: TRBV6-2/TRBV6-3; clone size: few; CDR3 protein: ASSPRAGGPPGCEQY
V gene: TRBV5-1; clone size: -; CDR3 protein: ASSFGLAGFEQF
V gene: TRBV29-1; clone size: -; CDR3 protein: SVLWTGWGTDTQY
V gene: TRBV29-1; clone size: -; CDR3 protein: SVIGSSYNEQF
V gene: TRBV3-1; clone size: -; CDR3 protein: ASSQSDSSQPQH
V gene: TRBV12-3/TRBV12-4; clone size: few; CDR3 protein: ASSTPGTTLEQY
V gene: TRBV29-1; clone size: many; CDR3 protein: SVVGTESSYEQY
V gene: TRBV6-2/TRBV6-3; clone size: many; CDR3 protein: ASSYAGGSYNEQF
V gene: TRBV5-1; clone size: -; CDR3 protein: ASRPGQGSSYEQY
V gene: TRBV4-1; clone size: -; CDR3 protein: ASSQGSHTGEPF
V gene: TRBV29-1; clone size: many; CDR3 protein: SVEDSWTQY
V gene: TRBV29-1; clone size: -; CDR3 protein: SVEPTSGRALGNEQF
V gene: TRBV6-2/TRBV6-3; clone size: few; CDR3 protein: ASQTRTSGRPKTFYEQY
V gene: TRBV9; clone size: -; CDR3 protein: ASSEEGALNYNEQF
V gene: TRBV27; clone size: few; CDR3 protein: ASSPASGSFHTQY
V gene: TRBV10-3; clone size: many; CDR3 protein: AISPDSWRTEAF
V gene: TRBV11-1; clone size: -; CDR3 protein: ASSLGRPRGLQFTGNTIY
V gene: TRBV4-1; clone size: -; CDR3 protein: ASSPLLGDTQY
V gene: TRBV4-1; clone size: -; CDR3 protein: ASSQDVLGTGAYEQY
V gene: TRBV24-1; clone size: -; CDR3 protein: ATSDFGNEQF
V gene: TRBV5-1; clone size: few; CDR3 protein: ASSLVGSSETQY
V gene: TRBV27; clone size: many; CDR3 protein: ASSSGWGAGTDTQY
V gene: TRBV27; clone size: -; CDR3 protein: ASSLSGDPYNEQL
V gene: TRBV29-1; clone size: -; CDR3 protein: SGQGAAIEGETQY
V gene: TRBV2; clone size: many; CDR3 protein: ASGAGDSYEQY
V gene: TRBV7-3; clone size: -; CDR3 protein: ASSPGLQETQY
V gene: TRBV4-1; clone size: -; CDR3 protein: ASSQLTADTQY
V gene: TRBV14; clone size: -; CDR3 protein: ASSQDFGGLNEQF
V gene: TRBV28; clone size: -; CDR3 protein: ASTPRARSYEQY
V gene: TRBV4-3; clone size: -; CDR3 protein: ASSQENSEKYEQY
V gene: TRBV7-8; clone size: -; CDR3 protein: ASSLARRELLYEQY
V gene: TRBV4-3; clone size: -; CDR3 protein: SSSQTGYGQPQH
V gene: TRBV10-3; clone size: few; CDR3 protein: AISESAGPLPTGELF
V gene: TRBV12-3/TRBV12-4; clone size: few; CDR3 protein: ASRTVGTGNEQF
V gene: TRBV20-1; clone size: -; CDR3 protein: SARFGGGPRTDTQY